Here is one T cell receptor (beta chain) with its context. The antigen is not known. Healthy bone marrow donors made up the cohort. The CDR3 is 16 residues long. Trimming stripped 3 bases from V and 9 bases from J, with 18 bases between. Per the germline V gene, CDR1 is MDHEN and CDR2 is SYDVKM. Vbeta (60) and Jbeta (13) primers were used in the PCR. Method: immunoSEQ multiplex PCR; TCRdb's copy keeps in-frame clones and lacks some. The sample has fewer than 250,000 clones, approximately 80% seen once. This entry comes from a study of cytomegalovirus exposure and HLA in healthy donors. Study summary: In an earlier analysis, around 120 million unique TCR beta sequences were found from about 190 million T cells. Overall study results and limits: Presence/absence analyses supposed approximately even sequencing depth among donors. Associated with cytomegalovirus, according to the listing, were some 180 TCR beta chains.

Sequenced material: PBMCs. The rearrangement joins TRBV28 to TRBJ1-6, with D tentatively TRBD1 (5 bases). The TCR was taken from a girl between 5 and 17 years old in good health and CMV-seronegative. The CDR3 region has the DNA TGTGCCAGCAGTTTGGGGTCAGCAGGGTTGTTTTCACCCCTCCACTTT. Translated: CASSLGSAGLFSPLHF.